These 30 T cell receptor beta chains were all obtained from the same sample, sequenced in a study of CXCR3-negative and CXCR3-positive naive CD8 T cells. Via 5' RACE with UMI labels, TRB cDNA libraries were prepared. TCRdb reprocessed the 5' RACE reads, with one entry per CDR3 protein and no DNA. This sample contains about 90,000 distinct CDR3 sequences. Source material: naive CXCR3- CD8+ T cells from blood. The subset is: CD45RO-CCR7+CD27+CD95- naive CD8+ T cells lacking CXCR3 (TNR3-). The receptors here all came from a human donor in good health. Some clones in this sample may be carry-over from other donors' samples.

V is TRBV7-9 and J is TRBJ2-1; absent DNA, TCRdb's TRBD1 call cannot be checked. CDR3 length equals 16 residues. Germline CDR1 SEHNR, CDR2 FQNEAQ (reference sequence). CDR3 residues: CASSFPYRDNNNEQFF.

The chain uses TRBV16 and TRBJ1-1; TCRdb calls TRBD1, which cannot be checked without DNA. CDR3 length equals 13 residues. CDR1 and CDR2 from the germline V gene are KGHSY and FQNENV. Here the CDR3 reads CASSQEQGTEAFF.

This rearrangement joins TRBV4-1 to TRBJ2-7; with no DNA, the TCRdb D assignment of TRBD2 cannot be verified. CDR1 is MGHRA, CDR2 YSYEKL, per germline. CDR3 length equals 15 residues. CDR3 sequence reads: CASSPVGTAPYEQYF.

The chain combines TRBV6-2 or TRBV6-3 with TRBJ1-1; checking the TCRdb D call of TRBD1 is not possible without DNA. This CDR3 is 14 amino acids long. CDR1 and CDR2 (germline): MNHEY, SVGEGT. CDR3 sequence: CASSLRGLNTEAFF.

V gene TRBV3-1 combines with J gene TRBJ2-6; absent DNA, TCRdb's TRBD1 call cannot be checked. There are 19 residues in the CDR3. Germline CDR1 and CDR2: LGHDT and YNNKEL (reference sequence). CDR3 in amino acids: CASSQGPGQDTPGANVLTF.

The chain recombines TRBV5-6 with TRBJ2-5; the D gene TCRdb calls, TRBD1, cannot be checked with no DNA. The CDR3 is 14 amino acids. Germline values: CDR1 SGHDT, CDR2 YYEEEE. The CDR3 region is CASSTGTAQETQYF.

V usage is TRBV4-1 and J usage is TRBJ1-1; the D gene TCRdb calls, TRBD1, cannot be checked with no DNA. Germline CDR1 MGHRA, CDR2 YSYEKL. The CDR3 is 15 amino acids. CDR3 loop: CASSPRAGGNTEAFF.

This sequence joins TRBV30 and TRBJ2-7; TCRdb gives TRBD1 as the D gene, but with no DNA this cannot be confirmed. The CDR3 covers 14 residues. Germline loops: CDR1 GTSNPN, CDR2 SVGIG (reference sequence). CDR3 residues: CAWSPGAEGNEQYF.

The chain employs TRBV2 and TRBJ2-7; TCRdb indicates TRBD1, and absent DNA this call remains unverified. Germline lookup yields CDR1 SNHLY and CDR2 FYNNEI. CDR3 length: 12 residues. The CDR3 here is CASSGTGNEQYF.

The chain recombines TRBV11-2 with TRBJ2-3; the TCRdb call, TRBD1, lacks DNA for checking. CDR1 is SGHAT, CDR2 FQNNGV, per germline. The CDR3 totals 15 residues. The CDR3 spells CASSLGPPETDTQYF.

The rearrangement links TRBV3-1 to TRBJ2-1; absent DNA, TCRdb's TRBD2 call cannot be checked. Looked up from germline, CDR1 is LGHDT and CDR2 is YNNKEL (reference sequence). CDR3 size: 16 residues. This CDR3 reads CASSQDLIAGGNEQFF.

The chain employs TRBV20-1 and TRBJ2-7. The CDR3 is made up of 15 amino acids. Per the germline V gene, CDR1 is DFQATT and CDR2 is SNEGSKA (reference sequence). The chain's CDR3 is CSARAPPDSSYEQYF.

The rearrangement uses TRBV7-9 and TRBJ2-7. Germline V gene lookup returns CDR1 SEHNR and CDR2 FQNEAQ (reference sequence). This CDR3 contains 12 residues. The CDR3: CASSLTAYEQYF.

J is TRBJ2-5 and V is TRBV20-1; TCRdb designates TRBD2, a call that cannot be tested without DNA. This CDR3 is built from 14 residues. CDR1 DFQATT and CDR2 SNEGSKA come from the germline V gene (reference sequence). The chain's CDR3 is CSASRDLGGETQYF.

The rearrangement links TRBV29-1 to TRBJ1-1; absent DNA, TCRdb's TRBD1 call cannot be checked. This CDR3 contains 12 residues. Germline V gene data show CDR1 as SQVTM and CDR2 as ANQGSEA. This chain's CDR3 is CSVEEDRAEAFF.

This rearrangement joins TRBV7-2 to TRBJ2-7; the D call of TRBD1 rests on TCRdb alone, since no DNA is present to check it. The CDR3 loop spans 14 amino acids. Germline-derived CDR1 and CDR2 are SGHTA and FQGNSA. The CDR3 reads CASSFAGGGYEQYF.

J is TRBJ2-7 and V is TRBV5-1. This CDR3 is built from 14 residues. Germline V lookup: CDR1 SGHRS, CDR2 YFSETQ. The CDR3 is CASSLTSRAYEQYF.

This chain joins TRBV29-1 and TRBJ1-2; TCRdb's D call of TRBD1 is untestable without DNA. The CDR3 is made up of 13 amino acids. Germline lookup yields CDR1 SQVTM and CDR2 ANQGSEA. The CDR3 protein is CSMRRGQGYGYTF.

This rearrangement joins TRBV20-1 to TRBJ1-1. The CDR3 covers 13 residues. The germline V gene encodes CDR1 DFQATT and CDR2 SNEGSKA (reference sequence). The chain's CDR3 is CSARRPMNTEAFF.

This rearrangement joins TRBV29-1 to TRBJ2-7; the D call of TRBD2 rests on TCRdb alone, since no DNA is present to check it. The CDR3 runs 12 residues. Germline V gives CDR1 SQVTM, CDR2 ANQGSEA. This CDR3 is CSVHWQAGEQYF.

This chain connects TRBV5-1 to TRBJ2-3; TCRdb's assignment of TRBD2 cannot be checked, as there is no DNA. The germline V gene encodes CDR1 SGHRS and CDR2 YFSETQ. The CDR3 is made up of 13 amino acids. CDR3 region: CASSLGTLDTQYF. Filled out from reference TRBV5-1 and TRBJ2-3, the complete variable domain reads KAGVTQTPRYLIKTRGQQVTLSCSPISGHRSVSWYQQTPGQGLQFLFEYFSETQRNKGNFPGRFSGRQFSNSRSEMNVSTLELGDSALYLCASSLGTLDTQYFGPGTRLTVL.

The rearrangement links TRBV2 to TRBJ1-1. Per germline, CDR1 SNHLY and CDR2 FYNNEI. The CDR3 is made up of 14 amino acids. CDR3 sequence: CASSEVPGSTEAFF.

The V gene is TRBV5-1, the J gene TRBJ2-7; TCRdb selects TRBD1, and the lack of DNA leaves this call unchecked. This CDR3 spans 15 amino acids. The V gene's germline CDR1 is SGHRS and CDR2 YFSETQ. CDR3 residues: CASSLSARPPSEQYF.

V usage is TRBV19 and J usage is TRBJ2-3. Looked up from germline, CDR1 is LNHDA and CDR2 is SQIVND (reference sequence). This CDR3 spans 15 amino acids. The CDR3 here is CASSLPYGQPDTQYF.

V gene TRBV27 combines with J gene TRBJ1-1; TCRdb returns TRBD1, unconfirmable since there is no DNA. This CDR3 spans 15 amino acids. Germline CDR1 reads MNHEY; CDR2 reads SMNVEV (reference sequence). CDR3 loop: CASANLGASNTEAFF.

The chain joins TRBV4-1 to TRBJ2-2; without DNA, the TCRdb call of TRBD1 cannot be checked. CDR1 is MGHRA, CDR2 YSYEKL, per germline. The CDR3 runs to 15 residues. The CDR3 loop reads CASSQRQSDTGELFF.

This chain links TRBV20-1 with TRBJ2-4; as DNA is missing, the TRBD1 call by TCRdb cannot be tested. Per the germline V gene, CDR1 is DFQATT and CDR2 is SNEGSKA (reference sequence). The CDR3 sequence is 18 residues long. CDR3 loop: CSARDDAGELAGPDIEYF.

This chain connects TRBV6-2 or TRBV6-3 to TRBJ1-2; absent DNA, TCRdb's TRBD1 call cannot be checked. The CDR3 length is 13 residues. Germline V gene lookup returns CDR1 MNHEY and CDR2 SVGEGT. The CDR3 sequence is CASSRGGVYGYTF.

This rearrangement joins TRBV20-1 to TRBJ2-1; TCRdb proposes TRBD2, but this gene call is untestable without DNA. There are 19 residues in the CDR3. Germline V lookup: CDR1 DFQATT, CDR2 SNEGSKA (reference sequence). CDR3 amino acids: CSATGQEGLAGGPNNEQFF.

The J gene is TRBJ2-7, the V gene TRBV29-1; TCRdb designates TRBD1, a call that cannot be tested without DNA. Germline V gene sequence: CDR1 SQVTM, CDR2 ANQGSEA. The CDR3 is made up of 12 amino acids. CDR3 amino acids: CSVEGTSYEQYF.